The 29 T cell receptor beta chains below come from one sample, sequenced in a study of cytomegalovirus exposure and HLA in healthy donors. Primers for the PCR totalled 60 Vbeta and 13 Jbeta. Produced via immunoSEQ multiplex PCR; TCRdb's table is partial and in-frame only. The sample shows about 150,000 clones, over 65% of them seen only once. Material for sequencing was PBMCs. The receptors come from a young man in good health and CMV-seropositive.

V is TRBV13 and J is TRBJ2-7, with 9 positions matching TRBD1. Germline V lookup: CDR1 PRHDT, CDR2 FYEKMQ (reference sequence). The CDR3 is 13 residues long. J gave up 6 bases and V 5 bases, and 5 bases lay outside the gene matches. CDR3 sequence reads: CASSLGQGSEQYF. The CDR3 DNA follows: TGTGCCAGCAGCCTCGGACAGGGGAGCGAGCAGTACTTC.

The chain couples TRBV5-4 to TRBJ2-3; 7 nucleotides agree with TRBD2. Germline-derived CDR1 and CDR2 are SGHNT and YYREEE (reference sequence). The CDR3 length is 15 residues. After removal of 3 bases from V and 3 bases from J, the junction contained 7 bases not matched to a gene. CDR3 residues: CASSSKAGSTDTQYF. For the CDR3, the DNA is TGTGCCAGCAGCTCCAAAGCGGGAAGTACAGATACGCAGTATTTT.

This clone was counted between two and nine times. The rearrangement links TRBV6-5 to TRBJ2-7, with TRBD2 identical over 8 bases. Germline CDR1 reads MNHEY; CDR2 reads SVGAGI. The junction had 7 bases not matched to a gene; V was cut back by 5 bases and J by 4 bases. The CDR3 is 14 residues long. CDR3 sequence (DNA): TGTGCCAGCAGTGAATATCGCGGGGGGTACGAGCAGTACTTC. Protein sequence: CASSEYRGGYEQYF.

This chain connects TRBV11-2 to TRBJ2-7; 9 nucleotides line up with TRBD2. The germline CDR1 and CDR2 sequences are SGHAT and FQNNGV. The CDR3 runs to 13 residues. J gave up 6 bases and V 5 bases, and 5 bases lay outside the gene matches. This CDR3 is CASSRGLASEQYF. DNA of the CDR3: TGTGCCAGCAGCAGGGGACTAGCCTCCGAGCAGTACTTC.

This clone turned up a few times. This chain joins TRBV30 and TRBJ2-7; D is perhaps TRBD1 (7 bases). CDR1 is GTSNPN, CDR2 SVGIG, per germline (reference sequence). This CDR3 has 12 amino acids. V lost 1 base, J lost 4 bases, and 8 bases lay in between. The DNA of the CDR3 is TGTGCCTGGAGTGCAGGGGGGTACGAGCAGTACTTC. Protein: CAWSAGGYEQYF.

The CDR3, as DNA: TGTGCCAGCAGACTTTCGACAGGGTTTAACGAGCAGTACTTC. Protein sequence: CASRLSTGFNEQYF. V gene TRBV2 combines with J gene TRBJ2-7, with 7 nucleotides matching TRBD1. The CDR3 has 14 residues. V lost 6 bases and J lost 5; bases outside the gene matches: 10. Germline V lookup: CDR1 SNHLY, CDR2 FYNNEI.

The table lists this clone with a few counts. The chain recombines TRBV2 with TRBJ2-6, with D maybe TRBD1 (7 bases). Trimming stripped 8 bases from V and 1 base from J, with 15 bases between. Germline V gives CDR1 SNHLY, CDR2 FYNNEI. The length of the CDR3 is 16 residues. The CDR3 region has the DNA TGTGCCAGCTTGCGACAGGGAGGTTCTGGGGCCAACGTCCTGACTTTC. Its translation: CASLRQGGSGANVLTF.

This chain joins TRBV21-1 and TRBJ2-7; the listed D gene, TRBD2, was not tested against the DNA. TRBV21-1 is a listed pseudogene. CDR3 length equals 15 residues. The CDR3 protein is CASSEELVGSYEQYF. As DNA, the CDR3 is TGTGCCAGCAGCGAGGAACTAGTGGGTTCCTACGAGCAGTACTTC.

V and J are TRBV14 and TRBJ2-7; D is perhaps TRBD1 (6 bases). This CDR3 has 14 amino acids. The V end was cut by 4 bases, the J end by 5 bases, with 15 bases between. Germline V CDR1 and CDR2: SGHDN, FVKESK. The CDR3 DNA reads TGTGCCAGCAGCCTTTACAGGGAATCCCACGAGCAGTACTTC. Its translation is CASSLYRESHEQYF.

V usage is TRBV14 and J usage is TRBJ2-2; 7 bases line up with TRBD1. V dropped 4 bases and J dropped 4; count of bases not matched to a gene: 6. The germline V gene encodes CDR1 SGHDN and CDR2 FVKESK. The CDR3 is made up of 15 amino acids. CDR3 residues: CASSPRDRGTGELFF. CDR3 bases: TGTGCCAGCAGCCCCAGGGACAGAGGCACCGGGGAGCTGTTTTTT. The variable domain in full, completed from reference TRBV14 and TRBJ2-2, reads EAGVTQFPSHSVIEKGQTVTLRCDPISGHDNLYWYRRVMGKEIKFLLHFVKESKQDESGMPNNRFLAERTGGTYSTLKVQPAELEDSGVYFCASSPRDRGTGELFFGEGSRLTVL.

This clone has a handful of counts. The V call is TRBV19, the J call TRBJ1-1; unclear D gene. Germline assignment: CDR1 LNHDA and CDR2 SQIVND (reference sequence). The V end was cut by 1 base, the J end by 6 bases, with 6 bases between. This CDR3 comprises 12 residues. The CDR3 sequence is CASSIGLAEAFF. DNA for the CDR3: TGTGCCAGTAGTATAGGGCTCGCTGAAGCTTTCTTT.

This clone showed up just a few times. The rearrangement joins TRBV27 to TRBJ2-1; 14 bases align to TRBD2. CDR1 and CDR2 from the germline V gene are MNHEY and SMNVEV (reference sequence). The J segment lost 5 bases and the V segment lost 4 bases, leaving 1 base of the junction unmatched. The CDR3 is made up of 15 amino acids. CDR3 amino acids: CASSSGLAGDNEQFF. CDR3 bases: TGTGCCAGCAGTTCGGGACTAGCGGGGGACAATGAGCAGTTCTTC.

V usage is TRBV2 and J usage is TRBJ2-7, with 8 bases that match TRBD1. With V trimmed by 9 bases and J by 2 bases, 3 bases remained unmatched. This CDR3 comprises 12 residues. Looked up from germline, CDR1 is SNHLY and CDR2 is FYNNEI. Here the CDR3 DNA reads TGTGCCAGTAAGGGACAGGCCTACGAGCAGTACTTC. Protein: CASKGQAYEQYF.

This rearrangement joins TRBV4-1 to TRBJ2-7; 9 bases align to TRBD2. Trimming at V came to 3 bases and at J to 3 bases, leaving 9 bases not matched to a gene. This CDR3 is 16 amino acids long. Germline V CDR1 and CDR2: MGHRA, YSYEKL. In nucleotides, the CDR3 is TGCGCCAGCAGCCAGGGGGTTAGCGGGAGTTTCTACGAGCAGTACTTC. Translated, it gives CASSQGVSGSFYEQYF.

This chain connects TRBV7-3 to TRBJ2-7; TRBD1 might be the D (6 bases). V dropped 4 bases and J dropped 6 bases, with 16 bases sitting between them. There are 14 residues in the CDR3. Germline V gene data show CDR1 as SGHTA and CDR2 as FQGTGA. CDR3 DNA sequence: TGTGCCAGCAGCTCCCAGGGGCCCCCGGGCGAGCAGTACTTC. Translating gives CASSSQGPPGEQYF.

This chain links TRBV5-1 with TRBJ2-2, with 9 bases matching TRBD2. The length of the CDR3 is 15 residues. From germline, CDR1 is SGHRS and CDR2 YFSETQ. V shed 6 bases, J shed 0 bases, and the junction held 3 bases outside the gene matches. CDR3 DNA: TGCGCCAGCAACCTAGCGGGGACGAACACCGGGGAGCTGTTTTTT. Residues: CASNLAGTNTGELFF.

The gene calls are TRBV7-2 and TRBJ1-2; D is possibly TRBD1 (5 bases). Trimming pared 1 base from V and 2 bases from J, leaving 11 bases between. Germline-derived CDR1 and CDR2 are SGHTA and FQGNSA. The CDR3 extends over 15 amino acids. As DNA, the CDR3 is TGTGCCAGCAGCTTAGTCGGGGGTCAGAACTATGGCTACACCTTC. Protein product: CASSLVGGQNYGYTF. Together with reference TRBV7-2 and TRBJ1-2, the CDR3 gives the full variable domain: GAGVSQSPSNKVTEKGKDVELRCDPISGHTALYWYRQSLGQGLEFLIYFQGNSAPDKSGLPSDRFSAERTGGSVSTLTIQRTQQEDSAVYLCASSLVGGQNYGYTFGSGTRLTVV.

Here the CDR3 reads CASSSQTGYNEQFF. The CDR3 DNA sequence: TGTGCCAGCAGCTCGCAAACAGGATACAATGAGCAGTTCTTC. The genes are TRBV13 and TRBJ2-1; D may be TRBD1 (5 bases). The V end was cut by 4 bases, the J end by 4 bases, with 11 bases between. Germline values: CDR1 PRHDT, CDR2 FYEKMQ (reference sequence). CDR3 size: 14 residues.

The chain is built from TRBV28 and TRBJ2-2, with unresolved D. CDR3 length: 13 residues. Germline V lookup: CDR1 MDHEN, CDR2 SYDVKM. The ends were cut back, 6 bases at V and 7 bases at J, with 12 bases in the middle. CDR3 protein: CASRSSYLGELFF. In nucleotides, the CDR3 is TGTGCCAGCAGGTCTAGTTACCTCGGGGAGCTGTTTTTT.

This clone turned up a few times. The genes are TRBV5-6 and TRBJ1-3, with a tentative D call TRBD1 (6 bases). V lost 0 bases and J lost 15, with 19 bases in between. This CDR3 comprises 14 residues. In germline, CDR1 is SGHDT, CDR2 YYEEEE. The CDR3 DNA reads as TGTGCCAGCAGCTTGGGCCAGGGGCGACAGACCGAATATTTT. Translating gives CASSLGQGRQTEYF.

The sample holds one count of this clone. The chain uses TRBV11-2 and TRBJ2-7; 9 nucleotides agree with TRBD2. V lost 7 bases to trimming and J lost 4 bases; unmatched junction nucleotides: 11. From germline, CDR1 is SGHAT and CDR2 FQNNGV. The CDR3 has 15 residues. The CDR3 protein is CASTTGGGDSYEQYF. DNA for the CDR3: TGTGCCAGCACCACGGGCGGGGGGGATTCTTACGAGCAGTACTTC.

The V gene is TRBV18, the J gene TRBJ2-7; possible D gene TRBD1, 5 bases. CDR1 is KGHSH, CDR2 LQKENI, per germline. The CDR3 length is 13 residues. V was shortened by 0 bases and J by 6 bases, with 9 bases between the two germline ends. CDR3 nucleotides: TGTGCCAGCTCACCACCGACAGCCCTCGAGCAGTACTTC. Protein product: CASSPPTALEQYF. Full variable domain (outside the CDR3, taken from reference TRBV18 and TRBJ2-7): NAGVMQNPRHLVRRRGQEARLRCSPMKGHSHVYWYRQLPEEGLKFMVYLQKENIIDESGMPKERFSAEFPKEGPSILRIQQVVRGDSAAYFCASSPPTALEQYFGPGTRLTVT.

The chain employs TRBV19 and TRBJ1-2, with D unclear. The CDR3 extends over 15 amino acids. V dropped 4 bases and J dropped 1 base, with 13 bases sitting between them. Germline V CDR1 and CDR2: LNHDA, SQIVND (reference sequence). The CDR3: CASSKVAGLNYGYTF. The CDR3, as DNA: TGTGCCAGTAGTAAGGTGGCCGGACTTAACTATGGCTACACCTTC.

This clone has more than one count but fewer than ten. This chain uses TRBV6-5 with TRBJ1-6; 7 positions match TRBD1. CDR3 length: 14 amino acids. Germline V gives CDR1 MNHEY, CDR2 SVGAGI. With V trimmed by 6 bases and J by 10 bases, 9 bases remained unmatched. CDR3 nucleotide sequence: TGTGCCAGCAGACTTCGACAGGGTCACTCACCCCTCCACTTT. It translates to CASRLRQGHSPLHF.

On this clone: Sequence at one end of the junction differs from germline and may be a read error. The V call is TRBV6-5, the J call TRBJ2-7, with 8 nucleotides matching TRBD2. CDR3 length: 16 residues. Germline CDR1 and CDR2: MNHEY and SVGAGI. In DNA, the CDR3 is TGTGCCAGCACTTACCTAGCGGGCCAGGGTCTCTACGAGCAGTACTTC. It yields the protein CASTYLAGQGLYEQYF.

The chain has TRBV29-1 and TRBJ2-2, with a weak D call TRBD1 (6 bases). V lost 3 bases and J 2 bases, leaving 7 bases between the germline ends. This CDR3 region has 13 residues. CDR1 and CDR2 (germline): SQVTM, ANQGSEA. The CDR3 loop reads CSVEGHNTGELFF. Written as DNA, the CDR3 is TGCAGCGTTGAGGGACACAACACCGGGGAGCTGTTTTTT.

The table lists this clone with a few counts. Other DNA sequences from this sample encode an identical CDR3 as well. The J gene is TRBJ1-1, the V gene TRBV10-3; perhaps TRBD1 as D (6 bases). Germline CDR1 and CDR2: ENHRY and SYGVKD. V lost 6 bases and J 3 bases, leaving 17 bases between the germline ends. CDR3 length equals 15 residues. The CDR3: CAIRSDSGRDTEAFF. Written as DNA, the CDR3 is TGTGCCATCAGATCGGACAGTGGGAGGGACACTGAAGCTTTCTTT.

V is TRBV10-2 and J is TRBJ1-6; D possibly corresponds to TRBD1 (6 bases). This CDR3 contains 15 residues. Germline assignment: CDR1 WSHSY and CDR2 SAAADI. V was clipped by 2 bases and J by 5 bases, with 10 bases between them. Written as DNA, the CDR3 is TGCGCCAGCAGTGAGCTTAGGACAGATAATTCACCCCTCCACTTT. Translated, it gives CASSELRTDNSPLHF.

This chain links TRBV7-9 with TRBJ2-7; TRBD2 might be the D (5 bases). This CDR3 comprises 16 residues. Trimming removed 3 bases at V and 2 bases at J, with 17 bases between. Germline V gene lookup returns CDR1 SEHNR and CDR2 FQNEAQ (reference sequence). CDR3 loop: CASSFIIGSQAYEQYF. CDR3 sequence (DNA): TGTGCCAGCAGCTTCATTATAGGGAGCCAGGCCTACGAGCAGTACTTC.